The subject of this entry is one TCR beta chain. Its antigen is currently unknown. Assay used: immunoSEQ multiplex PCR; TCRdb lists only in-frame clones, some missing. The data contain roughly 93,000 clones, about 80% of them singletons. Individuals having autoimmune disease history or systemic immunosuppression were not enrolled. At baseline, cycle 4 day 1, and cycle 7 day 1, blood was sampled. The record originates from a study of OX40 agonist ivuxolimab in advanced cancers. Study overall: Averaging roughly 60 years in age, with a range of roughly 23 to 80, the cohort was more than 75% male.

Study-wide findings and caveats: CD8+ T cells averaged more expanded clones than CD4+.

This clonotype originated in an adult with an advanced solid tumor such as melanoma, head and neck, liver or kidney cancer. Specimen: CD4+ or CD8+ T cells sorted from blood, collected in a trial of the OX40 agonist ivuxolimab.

The CDR3 sequence: CASSKGRNPLYEQYF. The DNA of the CDR3 is TGTGCCAGCAGCAAAGGGCGGAACCCCCTCTACGAGCAGTACTTC. The V and J genes are TRBV21-1 and TRBJ2-7; the table's D call, TRBD2, has no DNA check behind it. TRBV21-1 is listed as a pseudogene. This CDR3 has 15 amino acids.